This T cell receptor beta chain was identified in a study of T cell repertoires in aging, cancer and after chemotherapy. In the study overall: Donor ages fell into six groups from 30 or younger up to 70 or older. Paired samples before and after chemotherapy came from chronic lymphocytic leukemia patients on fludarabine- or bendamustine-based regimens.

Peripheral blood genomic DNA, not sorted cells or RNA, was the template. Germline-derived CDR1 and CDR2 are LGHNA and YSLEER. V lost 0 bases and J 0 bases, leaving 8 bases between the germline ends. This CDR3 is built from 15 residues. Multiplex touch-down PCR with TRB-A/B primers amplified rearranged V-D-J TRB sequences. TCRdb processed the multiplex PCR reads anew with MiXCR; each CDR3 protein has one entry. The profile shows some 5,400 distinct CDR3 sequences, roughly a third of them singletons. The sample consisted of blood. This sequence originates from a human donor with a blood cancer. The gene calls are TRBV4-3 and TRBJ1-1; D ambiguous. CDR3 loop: CASSQDRVLNTEAFF. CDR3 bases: TGCGCCAGCAGCCAAGATCGGGTACTGAACACTGAAGCTTTCTTT.